This T cell receptor (beta chain) was retrieved from a study of read filtering for tumor transcriptome and immune sequencing. Study context: TCR-mapped reads were about 3.5 to 11 million with IR-seq versus about 80 to 1273 with RNA-seq. Study results and limitations: About four fifths of IR-seq clonotypes had a single read, yet these held around 3.3% of reads.

From roughly 0.4 ug of RNA, a library with molecular barcoded alpha/delta and beta/gamma adaptors was made. In TCRdb, the reads were re-called with MiXCR into one record per CDR3 protein. This sample carries tens of thousands of distinct CDR3 sequences, approximately 15% of them seen once, and the ten largest clones take under 55%. In regard to this clonotype: No antigen is known for it. An end of the junction does not agree with germline; a read error may underlie this.

The CDR3 runs to 16 residues. The V gene's germline CDR1 is LGHNA and CDR2 YNFKEQ. Input material: a population of CD138-negative cells sorted from bone marrow. The chain combines TRBV4-2 with TRBJ1-1; D uncertain. The clonotype comes from a donor aged 40 or older with multiple myeloma. DNA for the CDR3: TGTGCCGGCAGCCGAGATTCCCCAGGAGGGAACACTGAAGCTTTCTTT. Translation: CAGSRDSPGGNTEAFF.